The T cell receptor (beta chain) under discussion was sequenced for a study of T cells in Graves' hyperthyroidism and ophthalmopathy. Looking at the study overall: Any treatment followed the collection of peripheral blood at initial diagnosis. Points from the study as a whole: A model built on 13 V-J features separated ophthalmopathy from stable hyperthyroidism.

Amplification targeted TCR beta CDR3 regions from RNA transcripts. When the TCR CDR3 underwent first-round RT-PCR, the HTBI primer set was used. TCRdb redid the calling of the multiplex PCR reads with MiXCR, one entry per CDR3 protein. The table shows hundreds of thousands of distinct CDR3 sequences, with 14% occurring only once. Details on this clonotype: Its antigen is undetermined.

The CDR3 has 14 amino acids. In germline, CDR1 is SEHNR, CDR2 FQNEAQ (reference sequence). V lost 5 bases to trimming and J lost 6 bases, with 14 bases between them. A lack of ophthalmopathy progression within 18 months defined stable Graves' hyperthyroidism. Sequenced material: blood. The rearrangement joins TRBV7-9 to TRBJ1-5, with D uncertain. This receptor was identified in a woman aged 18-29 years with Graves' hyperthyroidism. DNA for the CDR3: TGTGCCAGCAGCCCCTCGGATGTGGGTCAGCCCCAGCATTTT. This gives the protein CASSPSDVGQPQHF.